This T cell receptor beta chain was documented in a study of blood T cells in healthy people across ages. This CDR3 region has 13 residues. For the second PCR, which ran for roughly 7 to 11 cycles, a sample-barcoded 5' primer and a J-beta primer mix were used. Each cDNA molecule was tagged by a template-switch adaptor that had 12 random nucleotides. Every individual sample yielded 2.5 million or more paired-end reads (each containing CDR3). Using its own MiXCR run on the 5' RACE reads, TCRdb lists one record per CDR3 protein. The table records around 790,000 distinct CDR3 sequences, about 42% of them present only once.

The sequence was collected from a man aged 55 to 70 in good health. The sequencing input was blood. The chain has TRBV21-1 and TRBJ1-5; TRBD1 is the table's D call and was not checked against the DNA. TRBV21-1 is a listed pseudogene. As DNA, the CDR3 is TGTGCCAGCAGGGATGGGGGGGATCAGCCCCAGCATTTT. Translated: CASRDGGDQPQHF.